Listed below are T cell receptor beta chains from one sample, sequenced in a study of cytomegalovirus exposure and HLA in healthy donors. Some clones are missing from TCRdb's copy, which holds only in-frame ones; the method was immunoSEQ multiplex PCR. This sample has more than 85,000 clones, with around 80% found just once. Sequenced input: PBMCs. The receptors here all came from a woman aged 45-65 years in good health and CMV-seropositive. Both conserved end residues are part of each CDR3. D genes are given only for firm matches. Clone size is not always given. Where it is, it says once, few, many or a class for expanded clones.

V gene,J gene,clone size,D gene,CDR3 DNA,CDR3 protein
TRBV19,TRBJ1-2,NA,TRBD1,TGTGCCAGTAGCCCTCTCCGGGACAGGGGGCTCGGGTATGGCTACACCTTC,CASSPLRDRGLGYGYTF
TRBV7-6,TRBJ1-2,once,NA,TGTGCCAGCAGCCTCCCGGGGGGGGTCTATGGCTACACCTTC,CASSLPGGVYGYTF
TRBV2,TRBJ1-2,NA,NA,TGTGCCCTCGCCGCCCGGGGGACTAACTATGGCTACACCTTC,CALAARGTNYGYTF
TRBV7-9,TRBJ1-2,NA,TRBD1,TGTGCCAGCAGCTCCCCAGACAGGGGAATCAACTATGGCTACACCTTC,CASSSPDRGINYGYTF
TRBV30,TRBJ2-6,once,TRBD1,TGTGCCTGGGACAGGGGGCCTGGGGCCAACGTCCTGACTTTC,CAWDRGPGANVLTF
TRBV7-9,TRBJ2-7,few,TRBD1,TGTTCCAGCAGCCCGCTCGGGACAGGGTACTCCTACGAGCAGTACTTC,CSSSPLGTGYSYEQYF
TRBV5-6,TRBJ1-1,few,NA,TGTGCCAGCAGCCAGTACACTGAAGCTTTCTTT,CASSQYTEAFF
TRBV5-4,TRBJ2-1,NA,TRBD2,TGTGCCAGCAGCCCTCCCCTAGCGGGAGGGTTGGGCAATGAGCAGTTCTTC,CASSPPLAGGLGNEQFF
TRBV11-3,TRBJ2-3,few,TRBD2,TGTGCCAGCAGCCCAGGACTAGCGGGAGGAACTAGCACAGATACGCAGTATTTT,CASSPGLAGGTSTDTQYF
TRBV6-1,TRBJ1-6,NA,NA,TGTGCCAGCAGTGAAGAAAAGGGGTTTAATTCACCCCTCCACTTT,CASSEEKGFNSPLHF
TRBV7-9,TRBJ1-1,few,NA,TGTGCCAGCAGCCTCGGGAGAGAAGGGACTGAAGCTTTCTTT,CASSLGREGTEAFF
TRBV6-1,TRBJ2-1,NA,TRBD2,TGTGCCAGCAGAGAACTAGCGGGAGGCAACAATGAGCAGTTCTTC,CASRELAGGNNEQFF
TRBV9,TRBJ1-4,NA,NA,TGTGCCAGCAGCGTAGAAGAGGGCAAGGGTGAAGAAAAACTGTTTTTT,CASSVEEGKGEEKLFF
TRBV10-3,TRBJ2-1,NA,NA,TGTGCCATCAGCTTAGATTCCAATGAGCAGTTCTTC,CAISLDSNEQFF
TRBV25-1,TRBJ1-5,NA,TRBD1,TGTGCCAGCAGCCAGACAGGGAGCAATCAGCCCCAGCATTTT,CASSQTGSNQPQHF
TRBV5-4,TRBJ2-1,NA,TRBD2,TGTGCCAGCAGCCGTAAAGCGGGAGGGCCGTACAATGAGCAGTTCTTC,CASSRKAGGPYNEQFF
TRBV25-1,TRBJ2-2,NA,NA,TGTGCCAGCAGTGCTACAGGGCTCGGGGAGCTGTTTTTT,CASSATGLGELFF
TRBV19,TRBJ2-7,once,TRBD1,TGTGCCAGTGGACAGGGGGTTAATGGCGAGCAGTACTTC,CASGQGVNGEQYF
TRBV9,TRBJ1-5,few,TRBD1,TGTGCCAGCAGCGCCTCGACAGGGGGTATTCAGCCCCAGCATTTT,CASSASTGGIQPQHF
TRBV5-4,TRBJ2-5,NA,NA,TGTGCCAGCAGCTTAGGGGCACAAGAGACCCAGTACTTC,CASSLGAQETQYF
TRBV7-2,TRBJ2-7,NA,TRBD1,TGTGCCAGCAGCTCAGGGACAGGGTTCTACGAGCAGTACTTC,CASSSGTGFYEQYF
TRBV19,TRBJ1-3,NA,NA,TGTGCCAGTAGTATATCCGGTGGAAACACCATATATTTT,CASSISGGNTIYF
TRBV30,TRBJ1-5,few,NA,TGTGCCTGGAGTGTAGACGGGGCGGGGGGTCAGCCCCAGCATTTT,CAWSVDGAGGQPQHF
TRBV9,TRBJ2-5,NA,TRBD1,TGTGCCAGCAGCGTAGCCGGGACAGGGACCCAAGAGACCCAGTACTTC,CASSVAGTGTQETQYF
TRBV27,TRBJ2-6,once,NA,TGTGCCAGCAGTTTCGTCCAGGGAAGCTCTGGGGCCAACGTCCTGACTTTC,CASSFVQGSSGANVLTF
TRBV5-6,TRBJ2-3,NA,TRBD2,TGTGCCAGCAGCTCTAGCGGGAGAACAGATACGCAGTATTTT,CASSSSGRTDTQYF
TRBV11-2,TRBJ1-5,NA,TRBD1,TGTGCCGCACGGCCCAGGGGACAGGGCGGCAATCAGCCCCAGCATTTT,CAARPRGQGGNQPQHF
TRBV7-2,TRBJ2-7,once,TRBD2,TGTGCCAGCAGCAACCCCCCGGGGGGGCGCAAACACGAGCAGTACTTC,CASSNPPGGRKHEQYF
TRBV5-8,TRBJ1-5,NA,TRBD1,TGTGCCAGCAGCTCGGACAGGGACAATCAGCCCCAGCATTTT,CASSSDRDNQPQHF
TRBV5-1,TRBJ2-5,NA,NA,TGCGCCAGCAGGGGTCGGGGGGCAGGGCAAGAGACCCAGTACTTC,CASRGRGAGQETQYF
TRBV7-8,TRBJ2-7,NA,TRBD2,TGTGCCAGCAGCTTAGGACTAGCGGGGGGGGTACCCTACGAGCAGTACTTC,CASSLGLAGGVPYEQYF
TRBV30,TRBJ1-2,NA,NA,TGTGCCTGGAGTGTCTGGGGGGGAAGGGATGGCTACACCTTC,CAWSVWGGRDGYTF
TRBV9,TRBJ2-2,NA,TRBD2,TGTGCCAGCACCACCGGTTCGGGGAGCGGGAGAACCGGGGAGCTGTTTTTT,CASTTGSGSGRTGELFF
TRBV5-1,TRBJ1-1,NA,NA,TGCGCCAGCGGTCCCTCCCCGGACACTGAAGCTTTCTTT,CASGPSPDTEAFF
TRBV25-1,TRBJ2-1,NA,NA,TGTGCCAGCAGCTCCGAACCCGCGGCTTACAATGAGCAGTTCTTC,CASSSEPAAYNEQFF
TRBV18,TRBJ2-7,NA,NA,TGCGCCAGCTCACGGGGAGCTTCTACCTACGAGCAGTACTTC,CASSRGASTYEQYF
TRBV6-5,TRBJ1-2,NA,TRBD1,TGTGCCAGCACCCGAGGACAGGGGGCATCGGGTGGCTACACCTTC,CASTRGQGASGGYTF
TRBV7-2,TRBJ2-7,NA,NA,TGTGCCAGCAGCGCCCCGCTAACCTACGAGCAGTACTTC,CASSAPLTYEQYF
TRBV7-7,TRBJ2-1,NA,TRBD2,TGTGCTAGCAGCCCGGGACTAGCACTTGCTGAGCAGTTCTTC,CASSPGLALAEQFF
TRBV7-3,TRBJ2-2,NA,TRBD2,TGTGCCAGCAGCTTAAGAGGCAGGGGGAGCGGGAGGGCCGGAGAGGAGCTGTTTTTT,CASSLRGRGSGRAGEELFF
TRBV9,TRBJ1-1,NA,NA,TGTGCCAGCAGCGCCCTCCACGGGGGGGGCTTGAACACTGAAGCTTTCTTT,CASSALHGGGLNTEAFF
TRBV18,TRBJ1-1,NA,NA,TGTGCCAGCTCACCACTCGGGGAGTGGGGAAAAGCTTTCTTT,CASSPLGEWGKAFF
TRBV6-5,TRBJ2-1,NA,NA,TGTGCCAGCAGTTACGAGGCCCCCCGACGGGAGCAGTTCTTC,CASSYEAPRREQFF
TRBV29-1,TRBJ1-1,NA,NA,TGCAGCGCTGCTACAGGGAAAGGGACTGAAGCTTTCTTT,CSAATGKGTEAFF
TRBV28,TRBJ2-7,NA,NA,TGTGCCAGCAGGGAGAGGCTAGAATACGAGCAGTACTTC,CASRERLEYEQYF
TRBV25-1,TRBJ2-1,NA,TRBD2,TGTGCCAGCAGTGGGGGAGGGCCTTCGAATGAGCAGTTCTTC,CASSGGGPSNEQFF
TRBV5-1,TRBJ2-3,NA,TRBD1,TGCGCCAGCAGGGTGACAGGGGGCACAGATACGCAGTATTTT,CASRVTGGTDTQYF
TRBV6-5,TRBJ2-7,NA,TRBD1,TGTGCCAGCAGTGCCGGGACAGGGAACTACGAGCAGTACTTC,CASSAGTGNYEQYF
TRBV10-1,TRBJ2-1,NA,TRBD2,TGCGCCAGCAGTGCGGGGGGGCCAGGCAATGAGCAGTTCTTC,CASSAGGPGNEQFF
TRBV30,TRBJ2-1,few,NA,TGTGCCTGGAGTGTTCAGCGGAGCTCCTACAATGAGCAGTTCTTC,CAWSVQRSSYNEQFF
TRBV27,TRBJ1-4,NA,NA,TGTGCCAGCAGTCTGACCTCGGGGGGGAGGGGACTGTTTTTT,CASSLTSGGRGLFF
TRBV7-9,TRBJ1-5,NA,TRBD1,TGTGCCAGCAGCCACTCGGACAGGGGGAATCAGCCCCAGCATTTT,CASSHSDRGNQPQHF
TRBV10-3,TRBJ2-5,NA,NA,TGTGCCATCAGTAGCATAGAGACCCAGTACTTC,CAISSIETQYF
TRBV30,TRBJ2-7,NA,TRBD2,TGTGCCTGGAGCACTAGCGGGATATACGAGCAGTACTTC,CAWSTSGIYEQYF
TRBV19,TRBJ1-2,NA,TRBD1,TGTGCCAGTAGCGACAGGGACACCTATGGCTACACCTTC,CASSDRDTYGYTF
TRBV29-1,TRBJ2-7,NA,TRBD1,TGCAGCGTGATGTCAGGGGGTCCCCACGAGCAGTACTTC,CSVMSGGPHEQYF
TRBV30,TRBJ2-2,few,NA,TGTGCCTGGGACAGAGAGAACACCGGGGAGCTGTTTTTT,CAWDRENTGELFF